Listed below are T cell receptor beta chains from one sample, sequenced in a study of metastatic and nonmetastatic thyroid tumors. TCRdb re-called the PCR reads with MiXCR. The sample lists about 13,000 clones, around a quarter occurring once. The sample consisted of blood. Receptors were obtained from a male donor with papillary thyroid cancer or a benign thyroid nodule (not recorded which). Some clones in this sample may be carry-over from other donors' samples. Each CDR3 is given without its conserved first and last residue.

>TRBV19|TRBJ2-1
ASSNSGWDEQF
>TRBV6-1|TRBJ2-7
ASSNRGVGYEQY
>TRBV9|TRBJ1-3
ASSVGEGSSGNTIY
>TRBV12-3/TRBV12-4|TRBJ2-3
ASGQGHHTDTQY
>TRBV28|TRBJ1-5
ASSPREGSNQPQH
>TRBV16|TRBJ2-1
ASSQSYRQGSYNEQF
>TRBV5-1|TRBJ1-1
ASSLVEGDTEAF
>TRBV12-3/TRBV12-4|TRBJ2-5
ASSPGEGGRETQY
>TRBV10-2|TRBJ2-7
ASSDRGAGRYEQY
>TRBV9|TRBJ2-1
ASSPGERIYNEQF
>TRBV20-1|TRBJ1-5
SAYSAREINQPQH
>TRBV4-3|TRBJ1-2
ASSQEGSVYGYT
>TRBV4-3|TRBJ1-2
ASSQDRDVQYYYGYT
>TRBV18|TRBJ1-6
ASSPSGPINSPLH
>TRBV5-1|TRBJ2-1
ASRGSTQPDYNEQF
>TRBV2|TRBJ1-5
ASSEALDRMDGNQPQH
>TRBV6-1|TRBJ2-7
ASREPLNEQY
>TRBV19|TRBJ2-7
ASSSGDSSYEQY
>TRBV5-5|TRBJ1-4
ASSSPVPTNEKLF
>TRBV7-2|TRBJ1-2
ASSRGGNYGYT
>TRBV20-1|TRBJ1-1
SAPSWQGGTEAF
>TRBV6-1|TRBJ2-3
ASSEASGSTDTQY
>TRBV19|TRBJ2-6
ASSNMLAGSGANVLT
>TRBV27|TRBJ2-7
ASSLSAHYEQY
>TRBV27|TRBJ2-1
ASSLSSGSSYNEQF
>TRBV28|TRBJ1-1
ASNRDRVNTEAF
>TRBV11-3|TRBJ2-3
ASSLRQSTDTQY
>TRBV27|TRBJ2-7
ASSHRLSPRYEQY
>TRBV28|TRBJ2-1
ASSFPGRLLYNEQF
>TRBV6-1|TRBJ2-1
AAILTAGSTF
>TRBV28|TRBJ2-7
ASSTPAGSYEQY
>TRBV27|TRBJ2-7
ASSLGQGMYEQY